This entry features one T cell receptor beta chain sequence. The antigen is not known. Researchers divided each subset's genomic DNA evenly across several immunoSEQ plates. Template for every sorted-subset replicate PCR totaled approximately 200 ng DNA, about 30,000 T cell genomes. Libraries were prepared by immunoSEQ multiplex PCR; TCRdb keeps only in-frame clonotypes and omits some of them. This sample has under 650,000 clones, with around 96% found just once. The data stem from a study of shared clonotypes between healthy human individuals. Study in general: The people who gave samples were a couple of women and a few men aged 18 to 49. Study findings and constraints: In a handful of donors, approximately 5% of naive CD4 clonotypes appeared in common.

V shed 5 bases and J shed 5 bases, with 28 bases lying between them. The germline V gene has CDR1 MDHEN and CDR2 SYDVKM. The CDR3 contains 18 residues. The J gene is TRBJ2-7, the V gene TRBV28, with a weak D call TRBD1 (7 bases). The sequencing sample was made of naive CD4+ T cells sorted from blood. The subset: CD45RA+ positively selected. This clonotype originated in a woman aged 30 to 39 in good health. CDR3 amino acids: CASSPDYKQGRSAHEQYF. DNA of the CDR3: TGTGCCAGCAGTCCAGATTACAAACAGGGGAGGTCCGCCCACGAGCAGTACTTC.